This entry features one TCR beta chain sequence. The junction differs from germline at one of its ends, possibly a read error. The sample originates from a study of blood T cell repertoires in COVID-19. In the study overall: Samples of COVID-19 (acute and convalescent) were obtained from the United States, Italy and Spain. Sources were T cells, B-cell-depleted T cells, or PBMCs; the material itself was cDNA or gDNA.

Germline CDR1 GTSNPN, CDR2 SVGIG (reference sequence). This CDR3 contains 15 residues. Authors' analysis steps: Amplification from reference gene primers served as the basis for estimated nucleated cell counts. Sequencing was performed with immunoSEQ multiplex PCR; in TCRdb, only in-frame clones are kept and a portion is missing. Clone size and the V and J calls come from that table; the DNA yielded D and trimming. This sample has 380,000 or so clones, with about four fifths found just once. V and J are TRBV30 and TRBJ2-3; TRBD1 matches at 10 bases. The sample comprised peripheral blood. The TCR was taken from a human donor with acute or convalescent COVID-19. The donor label of this sample is uncertain. CDR3 coding DNA: TGTGCCCGGAGGAAAGGGGACAGGGGAGGGGATACGCAGTATTTT. Protein sequence: CARRKGDRGGDTQYF.